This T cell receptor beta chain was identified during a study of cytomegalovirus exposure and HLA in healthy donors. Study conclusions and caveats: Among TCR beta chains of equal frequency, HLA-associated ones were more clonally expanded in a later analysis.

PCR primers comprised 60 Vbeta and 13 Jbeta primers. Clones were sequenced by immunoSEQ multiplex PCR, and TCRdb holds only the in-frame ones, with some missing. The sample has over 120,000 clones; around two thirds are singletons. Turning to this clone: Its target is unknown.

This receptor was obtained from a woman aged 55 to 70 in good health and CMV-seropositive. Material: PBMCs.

CDR3 residues: CASSLAGTEAFF. As DNA, the CDR3 is TGTGCCAGCAGCTTAGCGGGCACTGAAGCTTTCTTT. The rearrangement uses TRBV11-2 and TRBJ1-1; D remains unclear. The CDR3 totals 12 residues. From germline, CDR1 is SGHAT and CDR2 FQNNGV. V shed 1 base and J shed 4 bases, with 4 bases lying between them.